This entry concerns a single TCR beta chain. Its specificity is not known. This CDR3 contains 14 residues. Per the germline V gene, CDR1 is SGHVS and CDR2 is FQNEAQ. The record originates from a study of monozygotic twins with inflammatory bowel disease. Study-wide results and limits: Whereas healthy co-twins had higher TCRbeta diversity (inverse Simpson), IBD patients had lower diversity.

It was from whole blood, with no T cell sorting, that total RNA was isolated. Making each TCR library took approximately 3,700 ng of total RNA. TCRdb re-called the 5' RACE reads and shows each CDR3 protein once, DNA omitted. The sample table includes about 300,000 distinct CDR3 sequences. This sequence originates from a human donor with ulcerative colitis or Crohn's disease, or a healthy co-twin of an affected twin (not recorded which). The sample consisted of blood. V and J are TRBV7-8 and TRBJ1-1; TCRdb reports TRBD1, a call that lacks DNA to check it against. CDR3 sequence: CASSSGTKNTEAFF.